This entry is about one T cell receptor (beta chain). The sample belongs to a study of blood T cell repertoires in COVID-19. CDR3 length equals 17 residues. Trimming took 3 bases from V and 0 from J; bases not matched to a gene: 10. CDR1 and CDR2 from the germline V gene are KGHDR and SFDVKD. Assay: immunoSEQ multiplex PCR; the TCRdb copy retains only in-frame clones and omits some. The sample consists of about 100,000 clones, around 80% of them appearing once. This receptor was taken from a man between 60 and 75 years old with active or convalescent COVID-19. The chain joins TRBV24-1 to TRBJ2-7; 7 bases are shared with TRBD1. Sequencing was done on a sample of peripheral blood. CDR3 DNA sequence: TGTGCCACCAGTGATCACAAGACAGGGCCTAGCTCCTACGAGCAGTACTTC. Translated: CATSDHKTGPSSYEQYF.